These 30 T cell receptor beta chains were sequenced from one sample in a study of blood T cell repertoires in COVID-19. Sequencing was performed with immunoSEQ multiplex PCR; in TCRdb, only in-frame clones are kept and a portion is missing. This sample yields about 310,000 clones, of which approximately 88% are seen a single time; 4.5% to 5.5% belongs to the top ten. Sequences were obtained from PBMCs or T cells enriched from blood (not recorded which). These receptors were collected from a man in his sixties who had recovered from COVID-19.

The chain recombines TRBV2 with TRBJ2-1; 9 bases are shared with TRBD2. Germline assignment: CDR1 SNHLY and CDR2 FYNNEI. The CDR3 has 15 amino acids. V shed 6 bases and J 6 bases; nucleotides not matched to a gene: 9. The CDR3 is CASSEGLAPSNEQFF. CDR3 in DNA: TGTGCCAGCAGCGAGGGACTAGCACCTTCCAATGAGCAGTTCTTC.

V is TRBV19 and J is TRBJ2-7; no clear D gene. Germline lookup yields CDR1 LNHDA and CDR2 SQIVND (reference sequence). V was pared by 3 bases and J by 1 base, with 13 bases between. CDR3 length: 15 residues. DNA of the CDR3: TGTGCCAGTAGTATTTCGGTCACCGCTTCCTACGAGCAGTACTTC. This sequence encodes CASSISVTASYEQYF.

V and J are TRBV5-4 and TRBJ2-2; 7 nucleotides line up with TRBD1. Germline loops: CDR1 SGHNT, CDR2 YYREEE (reference sequence). The ends lost 4 bases at V and 6 bases at J; junction bases unmatched: 3. The CDR3 runs to 13 residues. This chain's CDR3 is CASSLTGPGELFF. DNA for the CDR3: TGTGCCAGCAGCCTGACAGGGCCCGGGGAGCTGTTTTTT.

This clone turned up a few times. The CDR3: CASTALTSPLHF. CDR3 in DNA: TGTGCCAGCACCGCGCTTACCTCACCCCTCCACTTT. The V and J genes are TRBV7-9 and TRBJ1-6, with no clear D. Germline CDR1 reads SEHNR; CDR2 reads FQNEAQ (reference sequence). Deletions cut 7 bases from V and 10 bases from J, with 11 bases between. The CDR3 runs to 12 residues.

This chain links TRBV4-2 with TRBJ1-1; D is perhaps TRBD1 (5 bases). Trimming cost V 5 bases and J 1 base, with 11 bases left between them. Germline CDR1 reads LGHNA; CDR2 reads YNFKEQ. This CDR3 is built from 14 residues. CDR3 bases: TGTGCCAGCAGCGTAGGACACCCGAACACTGAAGCTTTCTTT. Encoded protein: CASSVGHPNTEAFF.

The table lists this clone with a count of one. The chain joins TRBV18 to TRBJ2-1; the match to TRBD2 covers 9 bases. This CDR3 has 16 amino acids. In germline, CDR1 is KGHSH, CDR2 LQKENI. J gave up 6 bases and V 2 bases, and 8 bases lay outside the gene matches. Here the CDR3 reads CASSPLGLAGFNEQFF. The DNA for the CDR3 is TGTGCCAGCTCACCATTAGGGCTAGCGGGGTTCAATGAGCAGTTCTTC.

The gene calls are TRBV5-5 and TRBJ2-3; a possible D gene is TRBD2 (7 bases). Germline CDR1 is SGHKS and CDR2 is YYEKEE (reference sequence). V lost 7 bases to trimming and J lost 4 bases, with 16 bases between them. The CDR3 consists of 14 residues. This chain's CDR3 is CASGTRGGADTQYF. CDR3 DNA sequence: TGTGCCAGCGGAACAAGGGGGGGGGCAGATACGCAGTATTTT.

The chain carries TRBV7-2 and TRBJ2-3; 10 nucleotides agree with TRBD2. Trimming cost V 3 bases and J 3 bases; bases outside gene matches: 0. The germline V gene has CDR1 SGHTA and CDR2 FQGNSA. This CDR3 contains 14 residues. This chain's CDR3 is CASSFSGGTDTQYF. The DNA of the CDR3 is TGTGCCAGCAGCTTTAGCGGGGGGACAGATACGCAGTATTTT. The full variable domain, rest sourced from reference TRBV7-2 and TRBJ2-3, is GAGVSQSPSNKVTEKGKDVELRCDPISGHTALYWYRQSLGQGLEFLIYFQGNSAPDKSGLPSDRFSAERTGGSVSTLTIQRTQQEDSAVYLCASSFSGGTDTQYFGPGTRLTVL.

The V gene is TRBV19, the J gene TRBJ1-5; possible D gene TRBD1, 5 bases. V was cut by 5 bases and J by 2 bases, with 16 bases left in between. The germline gives CDR1 LNHDA, CDR2 SQIVND (reference sequence). The CDR3 runs to 16 residues. DNA of the CDR3: TGTGCCAGTAGTTTCGTCCGGGGGAAGGGCAATCAGCCCCAGCATTTT. This encodes CASSFVRGKGNQPQHF.

The chain is built from TRBV18 and TRBJ2-5, with a weak D call TRBD2 (5 bases). V was shortened by 3 bases and J by 4 bases, with 30 bases between the two germline ends. Germline V CDR1 and CDR2: KGHSH, LQKENI. The CDR3 consists of 20 residues. CDR3 region: CASSPIRRAGRGPTGETQYF. The CDR3 nucleotides are TGTGCCAGCTCACCCATCCGTAGGGCAGGACGAGGGCCTACTGGAGAGACCCAGTACTTC.

The chain carries TRBV7-9 and TRBJ2-3, with a possible D match to TRBD2 (5 bases). V gave up 2 bases and J gave up 0 bases, with 12 bases separating them. The CDR3 consists of 16 residues. Germline V gene lookup returns CDR1 SEHNR and CDR2 FQNEAQ (reference sequence). CDR3 sequence: CASSLLPRASTDTQYF. CDR3 bases: TGTGCCAGCAGCTTACTCCCGCGGGCTAGCACAGATACGCAGTATTTT.

This chain links TRBV6-1 with TRBJ2-7; D not certain. V was clipped by 0 bases and J by 0 bases, with 9 bases between them. CDR3 length equals 15 residues. Germline CDR1 is MNHNS and CDR2 is SASEGT. CDR3 sequence: CASSEAHRSSYEQYF. CDR3 sequence (DNA): TGTGCCAGCAGTGAAGCCCACCGGAGCTCCTACGAGCAGTACTTC.

The chain links TRBV19 to TRBJ1-5; D possibly corresponds to TRBD1 (6 bases). Per the germline V gene, CDR1 is LNHDA and CDR2 is SQIVND (reference sequence). This CDR3 spans 13 amino acids. Trimming cost V 10 bases and J 5 bases, with 15 bases left between them. The CDR3 loop reads CATTGTLYQPQHF. In nucleotides, the CDR3 is TGTGCCACCACCGGGACACTTTATCAGCCCCAGCATTTT. Drawing the rest from reference TRBV19 and TRBJ1-5, the complete variable domain is DGGITQSPKYLFRKEGQNVTLSCEQNLNHDAMYWYRQDPGQGLRLIYYSQIVNDFQKGDIAEGYSVSREKKESFPLTVTSAQKNPTAFYLCATTGTLYQPQHFGDGTRLSIL.

The chain combines TRBV9 with TRBJ2-7; D is unresolved. V shed 0 bases and J shed 3 bases, with 10 bases lying between them. The length of the CDR3 is 14 residues. Germline CDR1 SGDLS, CDR2 YYNGEE. The CDR3 coding sequence is TGTGCCAGCAGCGTAGGAGAGTCAATCTACGAGCAGTACTTC. Translating it yields CASSVGESIYEQYF.

The CDR3 region has the DNA TGTGCCAGCAGCTTCGACGCCGGGACACCAAGATTTTTT. It is translated as CASSFDAGTPRFF. The chain employs TRBV7-2 and TRBJ1-4, with D tentatively TRBD1 (6 bases). The germline V gene encodes CDR1 SGHTA and CDR2 FQGNSA. V was cut by 3 bases and J by 17 bases, with 19 bases left in between. The CDR3 loop spans 13 amino acids.

This chain connects TRBV5-1 to TRBJ2-3, with 9 bases aligning to TRBD2. Germline V lookup: CDR1 SGHRS, CDR2 YFSETQ. The V segment lost 8 bases and the J segment 4 bases; nucleotides outside the gene matches: 8. The length of the CDR3 is 14 residues. CDR3: CASRLAGDPDTQYF. The DNA for the CDR3 is TGCGCCAGTCGTTTAGCGGGAGACCCAGATACGCAGTATTTT.

The gene calls are TRBV11-1 and TRBJ2-7, with D possibly being TRBD2 (7 bases). The CDR3 totals 14 residues. Germline CDR1 and CDR2: SGHAT and FQDESV (reference sequence). V lost 5 bases and J 0 bases, leaving 11 bases between the germline ends. The DNA for the CDR3 is TGTGCCAGCAGCCTCCGGGGGGCCTCCTACGAGCAGTACTTC. This encodes CASSLRGASYEQYF.

The sample holds one count of this clone. This rearrangement joins TRBV23-1 to TRBJ1-5; 8 nucleotides agree with TRBD1. TRBV23-1 is an ORF for which the function is uncertain. CDR3 size: 15 residues. V trimming: 6 bases; J trimming: 6 bases; junction bases outside the gene matches: 10. The CDR3 loop reads CASRTGAHYSQPQHF. CDR3 nucleotide sequence: TGCGCCAGCAGGACAGGGGCTCATTATAGTCAGCCCCAGCATTTT.

The rearrangement joins TRBV4-1 to TRBJ2-4, with 10 nucleotides matching TRBD2. This CDR3 spans 20 amino acids. Germline trimming cut 1 base from V and 7 bases from J; bases unmatched to any gene: 19. From germline, CDR1 is MGHRA and CDR2 YSYEKL. The CDR3 bases are TGCGCCAGCAGCCAAGGCCCCTGGGGTAGCGGGAGGTCCGAGTGGAACATTCAGTACTTC. Translation: CASSQGPWGSGRSEWNIQYF.

V is TRBV19 and J is TRBJ1-2; D not resolved. Trimming cost V 3 bases and J 1 base, with 12 bases left between them. CDR3 length equals 15 residues. Germline assignment: CDR1 LNHDA and CDR2 SQIVND (reference sequence). In DNA form, the CDR3 reads TGTGCCAGTAGTATGGGCCTATCGTTTAACTATGGCTACACCTTC. It specifies CASSMGLSFNYGYTF.

With regard to this clone: The same CDR3 can be traced to other DNA sequences in this sample. The rearrangement links TRBV18 to TRBJ2-1, with 12 bases identical to TRBD2. The CDR3 runs to 16 residues. Germline lookup yields CDR1 KGHSH and CDR2 LQKENI. V was pared by 0 bases and J by 6 bases, with 3 bases of the junction left unmatched. CDR3 in amino acids: CASSPPELAGGNEQFF. CDR3 DNA sequence: TGTGCCAGCTCACCACCGGAACTAGCGGGAGGCAATGAGCAGTTCTTC.

This chain links TRBV28 with TRBJ1-4, with a tentative D call TRBD1 (5 bases). Germline lookup yields CDR1 MDHEN and CDR2 SYDVKM. The V and J ends lost 5 bases and 0 bases respectively, with 10 bases between them. The CDR3 is 15 residues long. The CDR3 here is CASSADRATNEKLFF. CDR3 in DNA: TGTGCCAGCAGTGCTGACAGAGCAACTAATGAAAAACTGTTTTTT.

V usage is TRBV9 and J usage is TRBJ2-7; TRBD1 matches at 9 bases. Trimming took 4 bases from V and 1 from J; bases not matched to a gene: 12. Looked up from germline, CDR1 is SGDLS and CDR2 is YYNGEE. This CDR3 is built from 17 residues. CDR3 nucleotide sequence: TGTGCCAGCAGCAGAACCCCCGGGACAGGGCAGTCCTACGAGCAGTACTTC. Translated, it gives CASSRTPGTGQSYEQYF.

This chain uses TRBV5-1 with TRBJ2-2, with a tentative D call TRBD1 (5 bases). The CDR3 runs to 12 residues. V shed 0 bases and J shed 11 bases, with 8 bases lying between them. Per the germline V gene, CDR1 is SGHRS and CDR2 is YFSETQ. Here the CDR3 reads CASSLGGRELFF. The CDR3 bases are TGCGCCAGCAGCTTGGGGGGCCGTGAGCTGTTTTTT.

The J gene is TRBJ2-7, the V gene TRBV19; 7 positions agree with TRBD2. The germline V gene encodes CDR1 LNHDA and CDR2 SQIVND (reference sequence). CDR3 length equals 13 residues. Trimming removed 8 bases from V and 3 bases from J; junction bases left unmatched: 7. The DNA of the CDR3 is TGTGCCAGTTCAAGACTAGCTTTCTACGAGCAGTACTTC. Translation gives CASSRLAFYEQYF.

The V and J genes are TRBV7-2 and TRBJ2-1; 7 positions agree with TRBD2. V gave up 1 base and J gave up 7 bases; unmatched junction bases: 4. From germline, CDR1 is SGHTA and CDR2 FQGNSA. There are 14 residues in the CDR3. CDR3 sequence (DNA): TGTGCCAGCAGCTTAGGTCTGGGGGGGAATGAGCAGTTCTTC. Translating it yields CASSLGLGGNEQFF.

The rearrangement links TRBV6-1 to TRBJ1-3; D is unresolved. The CDR3 extends over 13 amino acids. CDR1 and CDR2 from the germline V gene are MNHNS and SASEGT. V lost 3 bases and J lost 6, with 9 bases in between. CDR3 bases: TGTGCCAGCAGTGATCGTACAGAAAACACCATATATTTT. Amino acid sequence: CASSDRTENTIYF.

CDR3 protein: CASSLLAGTNEQFF. The CDR3 bases are TGTGCCAGCAGCCTACTAGCGGGAACCAATGAGCAGTTCTTC. The chain is built from TRBV5-4 and TRBJ2-1; TRBD2 matches 10 bases. There are 14 residues in the CDR3. V was pared by 4 bases and J by 6 bases, with 4 bases of the junction left unmatched. In germline, CDR1 is SGHNT, CDR2 YYREEE (reference sequence).

In its sample, this clone was seen once. The gene calls are TRBV10-2 and TRBJ2-7; a possible D gene is TRBD1 (5 bases). Germline CDR1 WSHSY, CDR2 SAAADI. Trimming pared 8 bases from V and 3 bases from J, leaving 11 bases between. This CDR3 has 12 residues. The CDR3, as DNA: TGCGCCAGCGGAGACAGCAACTACGAGCAGTACTTC. Translated: CASGDSNYEQYF.

Here the CDR3 reads CASSLGFSSGNTIYF. Written as DNA, the CDR3 is TGTGCCAGCAGCTTGGGTTTCAGCTCTGGAAACACCATATATTTT. The chain is built from TRBV5-4 and TRBJ1-3, with D unresolved. The CDR3 spans 15 residues. Trimming cost V 0 bases and J 0 bases, with 7 bases left between them. The germline V gene has CDR1 SGHNT and CDR2 YYREEE (reference sequence).